This T cell receptor beta chain was sequenced during a study of OX40 agonist ivuxolimab in advanced cancers. CDR3 length: 12 amino acids. V was shortened by 7 bases and J by 3 bases, with 7 bases between the two germline ends. Germline V gene sequence: CDR1 SNHLY, CDR2 FYNNEI. Profiling relied on immunoSEQ multiplex PCR, and the TCRdb table lists in-frame clones only, not all of them. The table lists 72,000 or so clones, approximately 90% of them singletons, with 1.3% in the top ten. The gene calls are TRBV2 and TRBJ1-5; D may be TRBD1 (6 bases). The sequence came from an adult with an advanced solid tumor such as melanoma, head and neck, liver or kidney cancer. Sequencing was performed on CD4+ or CD8+ T cells sorted from blood, taken in a trial of the OX40 agonist ivuxolimab. In nucleotides, the CDR3 is TGTGCCAGCAACAGGGCCAATCAGCCCCAGCATTTT. Protein: CASNRANQPQHF. Complete variable domain (other parts from reference TRBV2 and TRBJ1-5): EPEVTQTPSHQVTQMGQEVILRCVPISNHLYFYWYRQILGQKVEFLVSFYNNEISEKSEIFDDQFSVERPDGSNFTLKIRSTKLEDSAMYFCASNRANQPQHFGDGTRLSIL.